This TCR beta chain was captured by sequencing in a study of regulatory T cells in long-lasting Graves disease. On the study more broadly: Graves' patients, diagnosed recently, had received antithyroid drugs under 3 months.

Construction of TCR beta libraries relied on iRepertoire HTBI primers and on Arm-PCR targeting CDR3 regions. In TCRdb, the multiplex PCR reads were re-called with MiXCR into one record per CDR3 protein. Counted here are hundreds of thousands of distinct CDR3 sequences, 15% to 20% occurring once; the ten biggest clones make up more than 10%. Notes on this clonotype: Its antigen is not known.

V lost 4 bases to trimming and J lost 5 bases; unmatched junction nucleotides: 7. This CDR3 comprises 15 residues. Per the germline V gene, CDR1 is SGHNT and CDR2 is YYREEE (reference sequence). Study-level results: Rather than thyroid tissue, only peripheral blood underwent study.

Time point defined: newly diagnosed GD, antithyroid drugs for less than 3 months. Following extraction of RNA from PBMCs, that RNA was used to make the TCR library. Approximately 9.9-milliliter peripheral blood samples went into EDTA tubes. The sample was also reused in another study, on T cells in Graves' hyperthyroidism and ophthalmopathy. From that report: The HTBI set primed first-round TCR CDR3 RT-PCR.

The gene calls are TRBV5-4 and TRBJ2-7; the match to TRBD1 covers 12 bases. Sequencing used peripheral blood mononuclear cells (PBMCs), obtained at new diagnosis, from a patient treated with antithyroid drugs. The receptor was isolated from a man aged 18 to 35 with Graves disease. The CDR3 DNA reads TGTGCCAGCAGCACCGGGACAGGGGGCATCAACGAGCAGTACTTC. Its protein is CASSTGTGGINEQYF. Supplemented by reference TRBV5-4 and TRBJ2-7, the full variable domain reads ETGVTQSPTHLIKTRGQQVTLRCSSQSGHNTVSWYQQALGQGPQFIFQYYREEENGRGNFPPRFSGLQFPNYSSELNVNALELDDSALYLCASSTGTGGINEQYFGPGTRLTVT.